Sequencing of this TCR beta chain was carried out in a study of early T cells in non-severe SARS-CoV-2 infection. Via MiXCR, TCRdb re-called the 5' RACE reads, giving one row per CDR3 protein. This table has some 50,000 distinct CDR3 sequences, under 11% appearing once. The J segment lost 2 bases and the V segment lost 4 bases, leaving 1 base of the junction unmatched. From germline, CDR1 is MNHEY and CDR2 SVGAGI. The CDR3 loop spans 15 amino acids. Ten or more counts support this clonotype. This chain uses TRBV6-5 with TRBJ2-1; 11 bases line up with TRBD1. The sequence was obtained from an adult who was a healthcare worker with PCR-confirmed SARS-CoV-2 infection or an uninfected control (not recorded which). The sequencing sample was made of whole blood. CDR3 bases: TGTGCCAGCAGTTGGACAGGGGGCCCCTACAATGAGCAGTTCTTC. This translates into CASSWTGGPYNEQFF.